This is a list of T cell receptor beta chains from one sample in a study of T-cell reconstitution after alpha-beta-depleted transplantation in children. One entry per CDR3 protein, called by TCRdb with MiXCR from the PCR reads. The sample carries 200,000 or so distinct CDR3 sequences, 5% to 7.5% recorded once. The specimen comprised PBMCs, sampled before TCRalphabeta/CD19-depleted stem cell transplant. These receptors originate from a girl younger than two with combined immunodeficiency, due to receive a stem cell transplant. Each CDR3 is given with its conserved first and last residue. D genes are given only for firm matches.

J gene: TRBJ2-3; V gene: TRBV25-1; D gene: -; CDR3 length: 14; CDR3 protein: CASRIGVSGDTQYF
J gene: TRBJ2-1; V gene: TRBV4-3; D gene: -; CDR3 length: 13; CDR3 protein: CASSQGSRDEQFF
J gene: TRBJ1-2; V gene: TRBV12-3/TRBV12-4; D gene: -; CDR3 length: 13; CDR3 protein: CASSAGGGGGYTF
J gene: TRBJ2-7; V gene: TRBV3-1; D gene: TRBD2; CDR3 length: 15; CDR3 protein: CASSLLAGGAYEQYF
J gene: TRBJ2-7; V gene: TRBV5-5; D gene: TRBD1; CDR3 length: 17; CDR3 protein: CASSFSPFGQGVYEQYF
J gene: TRBJ2-7; V gene: TRBV12-3/TRBV12-4; D gene: -; CDR3 length: 16; CDR3 protein: CASSFKVQGYIYEQYF
J gene: TRBJ2-3; V gene: TRBV29-1; D gene: TRBD1; CDR3 length: 15; CDR3 protein: CSVETGGVATDTQYF
J gene: TRBJ2-3; V gene: TRBV11-3; D gene: TRBD2; CDR3 length: 15; CDR3 protein: CASSLGLARTDTQYF
J gene: TRBJ2-7; V gene: TRBV9; D gene: -; CDR3 length: 14; CDR3 protein: CASSVGASSYEQYF
J gene: TRBJ2-1; V gene: TRBV4-1; D gene: -; CDR3 length: 13; CDR3 protein: CASSQLGLPWQFF
J gene: TRBJ2-1; V gene: TRBV4-2; D gene: -; CDR3 length: 13; CDR3 protein: CASSPSGGNEQFF
J gene: TRBJ2-7; V gene: TRBV12-3/TRBV12-4; D gene: -; CDR3 length: 12; CDR3 protein: CASGGATYEQYF
J gene: TRBJ2-1; V gene: TRBV27; D gene: -; CDR3 length: 11; CDR3 protein: CASSSLNEQFF